The 19 T cell receptor beta chains below come from one sample, sequenced in a study of blood T cell repertoires in COVID-19. The table came from immunoSEQ multiplex PCR; TCRdb's copy has only in-frame clones and leaves some out. The data contain approximately 160,000 clones, approximately 80% of them singletons. The sample was peripheral blood. Receptors were obtained from a woman of 80 years or more with acute or convalescent COVID-19.

The chain is built from TRBV5-8 and TRBJ2-5, with a tentative D call TRBD2 (6 bases). The CDR3 runs 15 residues. Trimming took 0 bases from V and 5 from J, leaving 14 bases between them. Germline CDR1 reads SGHTS; CDR2 reads YDEGEE. The CDR3 nucleotides read TGTGCCAGCAGCTTGGGCGGGGTAGTTTTCGAGACCCAGTACTTC. Encoded protein: CASSLGGVVFETQYF. The entire variable domain, with the rest obtained from reference TRBV5-8 and TRBJ2-5, is as follows: EAGVTQSPTHLIKTRGQQATLRCSPISGHTSVYWYQQALGLGLQFLLWYDEGEERNRGNFPPRFSGRQFPNYSSELNVNALELEDSALYLCASSLGGVVFETQYFGPGTRLLVL.

The J gene is TRBJ2-1, the V gene TRBV24-1; 13 bases match TRBD2. Germline-derived CDR1 and CDR2 are KGHDR and SFDVKD. CDR3 length: 14 residues. The V segment lost 9 bases and the J segment 7 bases; nucleotides outside the gene matches: 5. The CDR3 is CATGTSGDRNEQFF. The CDR3 DNA sequence: TGTGCCACCGGGACTAGCGGGGACCGGAATGAGCAGTTCTTC.

In this sample, this clone turned up once. V and J are TRBV7-6 and TRBJ1-4, with D hard to call. The CDR3 covers 16 residues. The V gene's germline CDR1 is SGHVS and CDR2 FNYEAQ. V lost 1 base to trimming and J lost 0 bases, with 9 bases between them. The CDR3 nucleotides are TGTGCCAGCAGCTTAGTAGCGGTTGCAACTAATGAAAAACTGTTTTTT. It codes for CASSLVAVATNEKLFF.

Of note for this clone: This same CDR3 is encoded by further DNA sequences in the sample. The V gene is TRBV11-2, the J gene TRBJ1-1; no clear D. Germline V gives CDR1 SGHAT, CDR2 FQNNGV. CDR3 size: 13 residues. Trimming stripped 5 bases from V and 1 base from J, with 8 bases between. The CDR3 sequence: CASSLTENTEAFF. The CDR3 DNA reads as TGTGCCAGCAGCCTCACAGAGAACACTGAAGCTTTCTTT.

The CDR3 nucleotides read TGCGCCAGCAGCCGGGAAGACAGATATAGCAATCAGCCCCAGCATTTT. Translation: CASSREDRYSNQPQHF. The V and J genes are TRBV4-1 and TRBJ1-5; D perhaps matches TRBD1 (5 bases). Trimming took 4 bases from V and 0 from J, leaving 13 bases between them. The CDR3 length is 16 residues. CDR1 and CDR2 (germline): MGHRA, YSYEKL.

The chain recombines TRBV9 with TRBJ2-1, with D possibly matching TRBD2 (5 bases). The CDR3 runs to 16 residues. Germline V gene lookup returns CDR1 SGDLS and CDR2 YYNGEE. V gave up 6 bases and J gave up 2 bases, with 18 bases separating them. The CDR3 nucleotides are TGTGCCAGCACGAATGGAGCGGCTGGGGCCTACAATGAGCAGTTCTTC. Translated, it gives CASTNGAAGAYNEQFF.

The gene calls are TRBV28 and TRBJ1-1; D gene unclear. The CDR3 is 12 amino acids. The germline gives CDR1 MDHEN, CDR2 SYDVKM. Deletions cut 3 bases from V and 10 bases from J, with 12 bases between. The CDR3 sequence: CASSFRETGAFF. For the CDR3, the DNA is TGTGCCAGCAGTTTCCGCGAAACGGGAGCTTTCTTT.

The table lists this clone with a few counts. The rearrangement links TRBV30 to TRBJ1-5, with TRBD1 matching 10 bases. The CDR3 is made up of 18 amino acids. V trimming: 2 bases; J trimming: 1 base; junction bases outside the gene matches: 11. Germline V gene sequence: CDR1 GTSNPN, CDR2 SVGIG (reference sequence). The CDR3 reads CAWSPRRQGALSNQPQHF. DNA of the CDR3: TGTGCCTGGAGTCCCCGAAGACAGGGGGCTTTAAGCAATCAGCCCCAGCATTTT. Looking up the rest from reference TRBV30 and TRBJ1-5 gives the full variable domain: SQTIHQWPATLVQPVGSPLSLECTVEGTSNPNLYWYRQAAGRGLQLLFYSVGIGQISSEVPQNLSASRPQDRQFILSSKKLLLSDSGFYLCAWSPRRQGALSNQPQHFGDGTRLSIL.

The V and J genes are TRBV27 and TRBJ2-3; D is unclear. The germline V gene encodes CDR1 MNHEY and CDR2 SMNVEV (reference sequence). V dropped 6 bases and J dropped 2 bases, with 12 bases sitting between them. This CDR3 has 14 residues. The DNA of the CDR3 is TGTGCCAGCAGAAACGAGAGAGCCACAGATACGCAGTATTTT. Translating gives CASRNERATDTQYF.

This sequence joins TRBV7-9 and TRBJ1-2, with 9 nucleotides matching TRBD1. In germline, CDR1 is SEHNR, CDR2 FQNEAQ (reference sequence). There are 14 residues in the CDR3. The ends lost 5 bases at V and 2 bases at J; junction bases unmatched: 3. The CDR3 reads CASSTGQGNYGYTF. Written as DNA, the CDR3 is TGTGCCAGCAGCACGGGACAGGGCAACTATGGCTACACCTTC.

The CDR3 DNA is TGTGCCAGTAGTAGGACGGACAGCACACTCTATCAGCCCCAGCATTTT. Translated, it gives CASSRTDSTLYQPQHF. The V call is TRBV19, the J call TRBJ1-5; D perhaps matches TRBD1 (6 bases). The CDR3 runs to 16 residues. CDR1 and CDR2 (germline): LNHDA, SQIVND (reference sequence). V was trimmed by 4 bases and J by 5 bases, leaving 18 bases between them. The variable domain in full, with the rest retrieved from reference TRBV19 and TRBJ1-5, is DGGITQSPKYLFRKEGQNVTLSCEQNLNHDAMYWYRQDPGQGLRLIYYSQIVNDFQKGDIAEGYSVSREKKESFPLTVTSAQKNPTAFYLCASSRTDSTLYQPQHFGDGTRLSIL.

The chain is built from TRBV6-5 and TRBJ1-4, with a weak D call TRBD1 (5 bases). In germline, CDR1 is MNHEY, CDR2 SVGAGI. Trimming cost V 0 bases and J 7 bases, with 12 bases left between them. The CDR3 extends over 15 amino acids. Here the CDR3 DNA reads TGTGCCAGCAGTTACTCGGCAGGGCTGGGTGAAAAACTGTTTTTT. This encodes CASSYSAGLGEKLFF.

The chain recombines TRBV5-8 with TRBJ2-1; 12 nucleotides line up with TRBD2. The ends lost 2 bases at V and 6 bases at J; junction bases unmatched: 6. The CDR3 consists of 16 residues. Germline CDR1 and CDR2: SGHTS and YDEGEE. CDR3 loop: CASSLVALAGGNEQFF. The CDR3 DNA is TGTGCCAGCAGCTTAGTTGCACTAGCGGGAGGCAATGAGCAGTTCTTC.

The rearrangement uses TRBV9 and TRBJ1-1; the match to TRBD1 covers 7 bases. Germline-derived CDR1 and CDR2 are SGDLS and YYNGEE. The junction had 25 bases not matched to a gene; V was cut back by 4 bases and J by 4 bases. The CDR3 extends over 20 amino acids. CDR3 region: CASSPRPIDRVGVVGTEAFF. The CDR3 bases are TGTGCCAGCAGCCCGCGACCGATAGACAGGGTTGGGGTTGTTGGCACTGAAGCTTTCTTT.

The chain is built from TRBV6-2 or TRBV6-3 and TRBJ1-5, with D maybe TRBD1 (6 bases). The ends were cut back, 5 bases at V and 10 bases at J, with 24 bases in the middle. The germline gives CDR1 MNHEY, CDR2 SVGEGT. The CDR3 sequence is 16 residues long. DNA of the CDR3: TGTGCCAGCAGTCTCAAGAGGACAGCAAAGATCAGCCCCCAGCATTTT. The encoded protein is CASSLKRTAKISPQHF.

The chain carries TRBV2 and TRBJ2-5; a possible D gene is TRBD1 (5 bases). The V gene lost 4 bases and the J gene lost 2 bases, with 8 bases spanning the gap. Germline V CDR1 and CDR2: SNHLY, FYNNEI. The CDR3 totals 13 residues. The CDR3 region has the DNA TGTGCCAGCAGTGGACAGTTGCAAGAGACCCAGTACTTC. Protein sequence: CASSGQLQETQYF.

The V call is TRBV18, the J call TRBJ2-2; 7 bases are a match to TRBD2. The germline V gene has CDR1 KGHSH and CDR2 LQKENI. This CDR3 is built from 16 residues. The V gene end was trimmed by 5 bases and the J gene end by 3 bases; junction bases not matched to a gene: 9. CDR3 nucleotides: TGTGCCAGCTCAAGTTCGAGCGCGGGAGACACCGGGGAGCTGTTTTTT. This encodes CASSSSSAGDTGELFF.

This clone was recorded once. The chain joins TRBV5-1 to TRBJ2-3, with 10 bases that match TRBD1. This CDR3 is 15 amino acids long. Germline CDR1 SGHRS, CDR2 YFSETQ. V lost 1 base and J lost 4; bases outside the gene matches: 3. The CDR3 sequence is CASSLWTGGADTQYF. Here the CDR3 DNA reads TGCGCCAGCAGCTTGTGGACAGGGGGGGCAGATACGCAGTATTTT.

The chain is built from TRBV19 and TRBJ1-1; 7 positions agree with TRBD1. The CDR3 has 13 amino acids. Germline V gene sequence: CDR1 LNHDA, CDR2 SQIVND (reference sequence). The V segment lost 7 bases and the J segment 4 bases; nucleotides outside the gene matches: 6. CDR3 loop: CASTNNRGTEAFF. In DNA, the CDR3 is TGTGCCAGTACTAATAACAGGGGCACTGAAGCTTTCTTT.